Presented here are 25 T cell receptor beta chains from one specimen sequenced in a study of cytomegalovirus exposure and HLA in healthy donors. Use of 60 Vbeta and 13 Jbeta primers characterized the PCR. The data were produced by immunoSEQ multiplex PCR, yet TCRdb's version contains in-frame clones alone and is incomplete. The table shows about 73,000 clones, with over 60% occurring only once. Sequencing used PBMCs. Source of these receptors: a male donor in good health and CMV-seronegative.

The V call is TRBV5-1, the J call TRBJ2-7; D is possibly TRBD2 (6 bases). CDR1 is SGHRS and CDR2 is YFSETQ in the germline V gene. The CDR3 has 13 residues. Trimming cost V 7 bases and J 0 bases, with 11 bases left between them. The CDR3 is CASRGGASYEQYF. In nucleotides, the CDR3 is TGCGCCAGCCGAGGCGGGGCCTCCTACGAGCAGTACTTC.

The chain has TRBV4-1 and TRBJ1-1, with 8 nucleotides matching TRBD1. There are 12 residues in the CDR3. The junction had 2 bases not matched to a gene; V was cut back by 1 base and J by 10 bases. In germline, CDR1 is MGHRA, CDR2 YSYEKL. The CDR3 region has the DNA TGCGCCAGCAGCCAAGGGGGGACAGGAGCTTTCTTT. Residues: CASSQGGTGAFF.

The rearrangement links TRBV9 to TRBJ2-1, with 8 positions matching TRBD2. J gave up 3 bases and V 0 bases, and 11 bases lay outside the gene matches. This CDR3 spans 18 amino acids. Looked up from germline, CDR1 is SGDLS and CDR2 is YYNGEE. The CDR3: CASSVGGAGGLVYNEQFF. The DNA for the CDR3 is TGTGCCAGCAGCGTAGGGGGGGCGGGAGGTTTAGTCTACAATGAGCAGTTCTTC.

The chain combines TRBV5-1 with TRBJ1-1; 8 bases line up with TRBD1. This CDR3 has 17 residues. Germline-derived CDR1 and CDR2 are SGHRS and YFSETQ. The J segment lost 0 bases and the V segment lost 4 bases, leaving 11 bases of the junction unmatched. CDR3 in DNA: TGCGCCAGCAGCCTTGGACAGGGCTTCGTGATGAACACTGAAGCTTTCTTT. It yields the protein CASSLGQGFVMNTEAFF.

The chain carries TRBV30 and TRBJ2-7; 8 bases agree with TRBD1. Germline V CDR1 and CDR2: GTSNPN, SVGIG (reference sequence). V lost 3 bases to trimming and J lost 5 bases; unmatched junction nucleotides: 3. This CDR3 comprises 12 residues. DNA of the CDR3: TGTGCCTGGAGGACAGGGGTCAACGAGCAGTACTTC. The encoded protein is CAWRTGVNEQYF.

This chain connects TRBV29-1 to TRBJ2-1; 10 bases align to TRBD2. Germline CDR1 reads SQVTM; CDR2 reads ANQGSEA. There are 15 residues in the CDR3. Unmatched junction bases numbered 6, after V lost 5 bases and J lost 2 bases. In DNA, the CDR3 is TGCAGCGTTTGGACTAGCGGCGCCGCCTACAATGAGCAGTTCTTC. Translated, it gives CSVWTSGAAYNEQFF.

The V call is TRBV19, the J call TRBJ1-3; 11 nucleotides line up with TRBD1. V trimming: 5 bases; J trimming: 3 bases; junction bases outside the gene matches: 6. CDR1 is LNHDA and CDR2 is SQIVND in the germline V gene (reference sequence). CDR3 length: 16 residues. The CDR3 coding sequence is TGTGCCAGTAGTCCGGACAGGGGGCTTTTTGGAAACACCATATATTTT. It yields the protein CASSPDRGLFGNTIYF.

This clone was observed a single time. The J gene is TRBJ2-7, the V gene TRBV4-3; TRBD1 agrees at 9 bases. Germline V lookup: CDR1 LGHNA, CDR2 YSLEER. The CDR3 extends over 15 amino acids. Trimming took 4 bases from V and 5 from J; bases not matched to a gene: 9. The CDR3 nucleotides read TGCGCCAGCAGCCGGGGGCACAGGGGGCAGGACGAGCAGTACTTC. Protein sequence: CASSRGHRGQDEQYF.

The chain is built from TRBV19 and TRBJ2-2, with TRBD1 matching 7 bases. Germline CDR1 LNHDA, CDR2 SQIVND (reference sequence). The CDR3 loop spans 15 amino acids. Trimming cost V 7 bases and J 3 bases; bases outside gene matches: 8. The CDR3 nucleotides read TGTGCCAGTAATCCGACAGGGCAGTACACCGGGGAGCTGTTTTTT. It encodes CASNPTGQYTGELFF.

Details on this clone: Germline and junction disagree at one end, which may indicate a read error. The chain combines TRBV7-2 with TRBJ1-2; D remains unclear. From germline, CDR1 is SGHTA and CDR2 FQGNSA. The CDR3 loop spans 13 amino acids. The chain's CDR3 is CASSLGSNYGYPF. CDR3 DNA sequence: TGTGCCAGCAGCTTAGGCAGTAACTATGGCTACCCCTTC. Combining the CDR3 with reference TRBV7-2 and TRBJ1-2 gives the whole variable domain GAGVSQSPSNKVTEKGKDVELRCDPISGHTALYWYRQSLGQGLEFLIYFQGNSAPDKSGLPSDRFSAERTGGSVSTLTIQRTQQEDSAVYLCASSLGSNYGYPFGSGTRLTVV.

The rearrangement joins TRBV19 to TRBJ1-5; D is undetermined. Trimming pared 7 bases from V and 0 bases from J, leaving 13 bases between. CDR3 length: 15 amino acids. Germline V lookup: CDR1 LNHDA, CDR2 SQIVND (reference sequence). CDR3 region: CASISYGTSNQPQHF. CDR3 DNA: TGTGCCAGTATATCGTATGGCACTAGCAATCAGCCCCAGCATTTT.

A note on this clone: A read error may produce the germline difference seen at one junction end. The genes are TRBV16 and TRBJ2-7; tentatively, D is TRBD1 (5 bases). In germline, CDR1 is KGHSY, CDR2 FQNENV. This CDR3 is built from 13 residues. The CDR3 sequence is CASSQSETGLLHF. CDR3 sequence (DNA): TGTGCCAGCAGCCAATCGGAAACAGGCCTCTTGCACTTC.

The chain is built from TRBV15 and TRBJ2-3, with 8 positions matching TRBD2. The CDR3 has 14 amino acids. CDR1 is LNHNV, CDR2 YYDKDF, per germline (reference sequence). V lost 6 bases, J lost 5 bases, and 7 bases stayed unmatched. CDR3 loop: CATRFAGGIDTQYF. In nucleotides, the CDR3 is TGTGCCACCAGATTTGCGGGGGGAATAGATACGCAGTATTTT.

The V call is TRBV5-1, the J call TRBJ2-5; D might be TRBD2 (5 bases). Trimming left V 0 bases short and J 1 base short, with 10 bases between. This CDR3 is built from 15 residues. In germline, CDR1 is SGHRS, CDR2 YFSETQ. DNA of the CDR3: TGCGCCAGCAGCTTGGTTACCGGGATCCAAGAGACCCAGTACTTC. The encoded protein is CASSLVTGIQETQYF.

The chain joins TRBV11-2 to TRBJ1-1; possible D gene TRBD1, 5 bases. The V gene's germline CDR1 is SGHAT and CDR2 FQNNGV. The CDR3 loop spans 17 amino acids. V dropped 3 bases and J dropped 0 bases, with 17 bases sitting between them. CDR3 residues: CASSFYVGAGLNTEAFF. The CDR3 coding sequence is TGTGCCAGCAGCTTTTATGTTGGGGCAGGCCTGAACACTGAAGCTTTCTTT.

This clone was seen more than once but under ten times. The chain recombines TRBV5-8 with TRBJ2-5; 11 nucleotides line up with TRBD1. The CDR3 consists of 15 residues. The ends lost 4 bases at V and 2 bases at J; junction bases unmatched: 4. The V gene's germline CDR1 is SGHTS and CDR2 YDEGEE. The CDR3 DNA reads as TGTGCCAGCAGCGGGGGACAGGGGGGACAAGAGACCCAGTACTTC. This translates into CASSGGQGGQETQYF. The whole variable domain, filled in from reference TRBV5-8 and TRBJ2-5, reads EAGVTQSPTHLIKTRGQQATLRCSPISGHTSVYWYQQALGLGLQFLLWYDEGEERNRGNFPPRFSGRQFPNYSSELNVNALELEDSALYLCASSGGQGGQETQYFGPGTRLLVL.

This clone was detected a few times. The chain recombines TRBV5-1 with TRBJ2-7; a possible D gene is TRBD1 (6 bases). The germline V gene has CDR1 SGHRS and CDR2 YFSETQ. The ends were cut back, 4 bases at V and 5 bases at J, with 10 bases in the middle. CDR3 length: 12 amino acids. The CDR3: CASSETGNEQYF. CDR3 in DNA: TGCGCCAGCAGCGAGACAGGTAACGAGCAGTACTTC.

The CDR3 loop is CAIGGGDEKLFF. CDR3 nucleotide sequence: TGTGCCATCGGGGGTGGGGATGAAAAACTGTTTTTT. This chain joins TRBV28 and TRBJ1-4; a possible D gene is TRBD1 (5 bases). CDR3 size: 12 residues. In germline, CDR1 is MDHEN, CDR2 SYDVKM. The V end was cut by 10 bases, the J end by 6 bases, with 12 bases between.

The chain's CDR3 is CASSSTGGVDQPQHF. In DNA, the CDR3 is TGTGCCAGCAGTTCCACAGGGGGCGTAGATCAGCCCCAGCATTTT. The gene calls are TRBV7-2 and TRBJ1-5; TRBD1 matches at 9 bases. Trimming removed 6 bases from V and 5 bases from J; junction bases left unmatched: 8. Looked up from germline, CDR1 is SGHTA and CDR2 is FQGNSA. This CDR3 region has 15 residues.

The chain uses TRBV2 and TRBJ2-2; the match to TRBD2 covers 11 bases. V lost 5 bases and J lost 4; bases outside the gene matches: 6. The CDR3 has 16 amino acids. Germline CDR1 SNHLY, CDR2 FYNNEI. CDR3 protein: CASSITSGRFTGELFF. CDR3 nucleotides: TGTGCCAGCAGTATAACTAGCGGGAGATTCACCGGGGAGCTGTTTTTT.

This chain uses TRBV5-4 with TRBJ2-5, with D possibly matching TRBD1 (7 bases). This CDR3 has 15 residues. CDR1 and CDR2 (germline): SGHNT, YYREEE (reference sequence). The V end was cut by 4 bases, the J end by 5 bases, with 18 bases between. CDR3 region: CASSISGGGTETQYF. As DNA, the CDR3 is TGTGCCAGCAGCATCTCCGGAGGGGGCACGGAGACCCAGTACTTC.

The chain employs TRBV19 and TRBJ1-2; 7 bases fit TRBD1. V was pared by 5 bases and J by 2 bases, with 5 bases of the junction left unmatched. The CDR3 loop spans 14 amino acids. In germline, CDR1 is LNHDA, CDR2 SQIVND (reference sequence). CDR3: CASSSGGWNYGYTF. CDR3 DNA sequence: TGTGCCAGTAGTTCAGGGGGATGGAACTATGGCTACACCTTC.

The chain employs TRBV6-1 and TRBJ2-1, with a tentative D call TRBD2 (6 bases). Germline CDR1 is MNHNS and CDR2 is SASEGT. The ends were cut back, 8 bases at V and 7 bases at J, with 15 bases in the middle. CDR3 length equals 13 residues. The CDR3 DNA is TGTGCCAGCGGTTGGGAGGTGGGGAATGAGCAGTTCTTC. This sequence encodes CASGWEVGNEQFF.

The chain combines TRBV15 with TRBJ1-5; the match to TRBD1 covers 7 bases. Germline CDR1 is LNHNV and CDR2 is YYDKDF (reference sequence). The CDR3 extends over 14 amino acids. V lost 6 bases, J lost 6 bases, and 8 bases stayed unmatched. Here the CDR3 DNA reads TGTGCCACCAGGCCTAACAGGGGTAGTCAGCCCCAGCATTTT. This gives the protein CATRPNRGSQPQHF.

This chain uses TRBV15 with TRBJ2-4, with 11 positions matching TRBD2. The trim removed 2 bases at V and 8 bases at J, leaving 8 bases unmatched. The germline CDR1 and CDR2 sequences are LNHNV and YYDKDF (reference sequence). The length of the CDR3 is 16 residues. The CDR3 region has the DNA TGTGCCACCAGCAGACTGGGGACTAGCGGATTAGACATTCAGTACTTC. Translation: CATSRLGTSGLDIQYF.